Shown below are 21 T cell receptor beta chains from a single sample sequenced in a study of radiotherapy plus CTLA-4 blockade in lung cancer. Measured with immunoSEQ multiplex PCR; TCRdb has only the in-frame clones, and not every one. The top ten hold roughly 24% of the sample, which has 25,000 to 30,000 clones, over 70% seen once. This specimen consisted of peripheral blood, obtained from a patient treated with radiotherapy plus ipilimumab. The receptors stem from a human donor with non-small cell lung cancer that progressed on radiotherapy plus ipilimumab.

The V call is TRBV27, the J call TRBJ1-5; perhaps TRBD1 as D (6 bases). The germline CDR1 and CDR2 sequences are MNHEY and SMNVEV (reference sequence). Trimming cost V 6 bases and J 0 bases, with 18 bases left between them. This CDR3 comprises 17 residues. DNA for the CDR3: TGTGCCAGCAGCTCGACAGGTTTGGGATATAGCAATCAGCCCCAGCATTTT. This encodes CASSSTGLGYSNQPQHF.

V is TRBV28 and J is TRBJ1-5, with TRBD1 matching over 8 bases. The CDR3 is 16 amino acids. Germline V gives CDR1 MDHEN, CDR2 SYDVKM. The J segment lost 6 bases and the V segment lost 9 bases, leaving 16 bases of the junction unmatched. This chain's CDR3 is CASPKERQGAIQPQHF. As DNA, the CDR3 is TGTGCCAGTCCCAAAGAGAGGCAGGGGGCGATTCAGCCCCAGCATTTT. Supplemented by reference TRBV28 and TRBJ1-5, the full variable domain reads DVKVTQSSRYLVKRTGEKVFLECVQDMDHENMFWYRQDPGLGLRLIYFSYDVKMKEKGDIPEGYSVSREKKERFSLILESASTNQTSMYLCASPKERQGAIQPQHFGDGTRLSIL.

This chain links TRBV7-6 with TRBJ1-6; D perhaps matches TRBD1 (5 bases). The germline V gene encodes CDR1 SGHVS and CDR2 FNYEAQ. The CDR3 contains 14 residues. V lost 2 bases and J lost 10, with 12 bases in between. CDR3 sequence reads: CASSLRLGDSPLHF. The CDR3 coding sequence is TGTGCCAGCAGCTTAAGACTCGGGGACTCACCCCTCCACTTT.

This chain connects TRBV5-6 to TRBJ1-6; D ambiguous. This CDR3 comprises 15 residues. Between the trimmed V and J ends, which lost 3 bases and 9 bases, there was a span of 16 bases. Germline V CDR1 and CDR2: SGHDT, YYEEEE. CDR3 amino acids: CASSSLTQGGSPLHF. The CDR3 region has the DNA TGTGCCAGCAGCTCGCTGACCCAAGGCGGTTCACCCCTCCACTTT.

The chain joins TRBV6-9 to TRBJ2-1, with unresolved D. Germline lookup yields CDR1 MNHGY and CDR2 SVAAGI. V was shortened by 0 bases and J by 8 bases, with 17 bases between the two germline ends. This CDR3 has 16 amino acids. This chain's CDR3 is CASSYSTIASRDEQFF. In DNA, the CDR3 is TGTGCCAGCAGTTATTCAACTATCGCATCTAGGGATGAGCAGTTCTTC.

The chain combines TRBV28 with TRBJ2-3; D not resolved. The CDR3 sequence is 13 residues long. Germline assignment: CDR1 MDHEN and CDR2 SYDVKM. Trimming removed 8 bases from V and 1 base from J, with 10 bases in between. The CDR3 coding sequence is TGTGCCAGCTGCATTTCGGGCACAGATACGCAGTATTTT. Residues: CASCISGTDTQYF. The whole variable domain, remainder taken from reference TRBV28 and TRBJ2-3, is DVKVTQSSRYLVKRTGEKVFLECVQDMDHENMFWYRQDPGLGLRLIYFSYDVKMKEKGDIPEGYSVSREKKERFSLILESASTNQTSMYLCASCISGTDTQYFGPGTRLTVL.

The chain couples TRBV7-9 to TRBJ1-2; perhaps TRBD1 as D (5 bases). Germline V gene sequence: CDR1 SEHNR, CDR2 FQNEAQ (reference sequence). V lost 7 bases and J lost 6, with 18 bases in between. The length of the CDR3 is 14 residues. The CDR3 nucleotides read TGTGCCAGCAACCCCGCCGGAGGGGTCAATGGCTACACCTTC. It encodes CASNPAGGVNGYTF.

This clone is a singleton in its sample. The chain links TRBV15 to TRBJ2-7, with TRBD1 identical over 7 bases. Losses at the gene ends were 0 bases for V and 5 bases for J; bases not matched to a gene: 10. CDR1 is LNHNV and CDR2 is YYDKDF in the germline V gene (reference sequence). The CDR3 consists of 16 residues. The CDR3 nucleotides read TGTGCCACCAGCAGAGATCGGGCAGGGGGTAGCCACGAGCAGTACTTC. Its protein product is CATSRDRAGGSHEQYF.

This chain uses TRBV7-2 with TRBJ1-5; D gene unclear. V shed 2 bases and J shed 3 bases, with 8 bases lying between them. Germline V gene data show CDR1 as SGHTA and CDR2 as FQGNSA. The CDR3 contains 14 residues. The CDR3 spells CASSLMDANQPQHF. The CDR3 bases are TGTGCCAGCAGCTTAATGGACGCCAATCAGCCCCAGCATTTT.

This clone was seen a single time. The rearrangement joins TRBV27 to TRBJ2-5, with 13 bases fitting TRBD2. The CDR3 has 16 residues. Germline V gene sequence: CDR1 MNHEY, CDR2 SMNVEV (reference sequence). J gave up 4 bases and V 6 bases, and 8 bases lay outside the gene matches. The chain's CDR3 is CASRRLAGGGGETQYF. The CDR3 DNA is TGTGCCAGCAGAAGACTAGCGGGGGGTGGGGGAGAGACCCAGTACTTC.

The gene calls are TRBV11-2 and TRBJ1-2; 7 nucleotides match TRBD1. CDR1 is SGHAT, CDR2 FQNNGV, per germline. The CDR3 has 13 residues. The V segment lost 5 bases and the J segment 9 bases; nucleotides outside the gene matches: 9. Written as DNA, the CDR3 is TGTGCCAGCAGCCCGACAGGGCTTTACCGCTACACCTTC. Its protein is CASSPTGLYRYTF. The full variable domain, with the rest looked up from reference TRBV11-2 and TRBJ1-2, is EAGVAQSPRYKIIEKRQSVAFWCNPISGHATLYWYQQILGQGPKLLIQFQNNGVVDDSQLPKDRFSAERLKGVDSTLKIQPAKLEDSAVYLCASSPTGLYRYTFGSGTRLTVV.

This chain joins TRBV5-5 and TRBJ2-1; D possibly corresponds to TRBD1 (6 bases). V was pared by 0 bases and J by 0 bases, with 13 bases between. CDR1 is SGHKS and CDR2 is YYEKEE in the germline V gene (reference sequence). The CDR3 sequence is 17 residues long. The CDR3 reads CASSLVAGVYSYNEQFF. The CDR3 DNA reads TGTGCCAGCAGCTTGGTGGCAGGGGTCTACTCCTACAATGAGCAGTTCTTC. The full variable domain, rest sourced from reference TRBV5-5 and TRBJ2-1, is DAGVTQSPTHLIKTRGQQVTLRCSPISGHKSVSWYQQVLGQGPQFIFQYYEKEERGRGNFPDRFSARQFPNYSSELNVNALLLGDSALYLCASSLVAGVYSYNEQFFGPGTRLTVL.

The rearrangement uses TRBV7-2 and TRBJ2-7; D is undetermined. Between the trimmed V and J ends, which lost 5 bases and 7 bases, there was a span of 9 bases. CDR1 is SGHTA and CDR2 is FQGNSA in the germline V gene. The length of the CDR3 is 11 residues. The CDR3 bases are TGTGCCAGCAGCCCCAACCAGGAGCAGTACTTC. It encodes CASSPNQEQYF.

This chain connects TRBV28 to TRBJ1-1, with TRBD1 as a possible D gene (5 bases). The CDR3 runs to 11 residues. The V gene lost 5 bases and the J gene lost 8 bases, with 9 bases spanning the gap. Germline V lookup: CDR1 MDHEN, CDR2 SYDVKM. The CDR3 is CASSLEGEAFF. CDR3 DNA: TGTGCCAGCAGTCTGGAGGGGGAAGCTTTCTTT.

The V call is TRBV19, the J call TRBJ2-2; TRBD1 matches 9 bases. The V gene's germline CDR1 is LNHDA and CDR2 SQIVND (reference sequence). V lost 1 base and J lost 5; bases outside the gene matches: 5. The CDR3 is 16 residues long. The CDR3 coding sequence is TGTGCCAGTAGTATAGGGGACAGGGTACTAACCGGGGAGCTGTTTTTT. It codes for CASSIGDRVLTGELFF. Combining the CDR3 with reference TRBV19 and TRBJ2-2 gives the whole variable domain DGGITQSPKYLFRKEGQNVTLSCEQNLNHDAMYWYRQDPGQGLRLIYYSQIVNDFQKGDIAEGYSVSREKKESFPLTVTSAQKNPTAFYLCASSIGDRVLTGELFFGEGSRLTVL.

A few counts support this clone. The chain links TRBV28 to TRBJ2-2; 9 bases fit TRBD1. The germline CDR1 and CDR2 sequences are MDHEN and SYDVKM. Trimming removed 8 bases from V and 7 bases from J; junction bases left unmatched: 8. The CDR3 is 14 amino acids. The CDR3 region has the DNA TGTGCCAGCGAACAGGGGGCGGGTAGCGGGGAGCTGTTTTTT. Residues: CASEQGAGSGELFF.

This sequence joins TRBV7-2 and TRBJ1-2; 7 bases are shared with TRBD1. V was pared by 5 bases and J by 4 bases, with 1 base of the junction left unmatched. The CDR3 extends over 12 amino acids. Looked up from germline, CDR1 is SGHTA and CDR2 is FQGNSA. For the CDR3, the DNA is TGTGCCAGCAGCCGGGACAGCTATGGCTACACCTTC. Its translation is CASSRDSYGYTF.

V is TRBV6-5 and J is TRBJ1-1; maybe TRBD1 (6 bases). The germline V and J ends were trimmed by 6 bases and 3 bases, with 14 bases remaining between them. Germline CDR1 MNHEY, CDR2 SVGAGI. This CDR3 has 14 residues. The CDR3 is CASRYSTGDTEAFF. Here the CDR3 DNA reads TGTGCCAGCAGGTATTCGACAGGAGACACTGAAGCTTTCTTT.

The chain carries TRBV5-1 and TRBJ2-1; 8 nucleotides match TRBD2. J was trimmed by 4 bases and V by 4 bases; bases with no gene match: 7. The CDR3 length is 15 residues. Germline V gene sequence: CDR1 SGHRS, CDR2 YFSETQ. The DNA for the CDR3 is TGCGCCAGCAGCCAGACGGGGGGGCCATACAATGAGCAGTTCTTC. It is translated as CASSQTGGPYNEQFF.

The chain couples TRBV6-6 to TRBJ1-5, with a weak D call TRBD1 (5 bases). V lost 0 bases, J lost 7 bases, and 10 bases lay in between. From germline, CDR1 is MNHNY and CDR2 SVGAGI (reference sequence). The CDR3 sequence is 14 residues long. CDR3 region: CASSYSRGGQPQHF. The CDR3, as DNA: TGTGCCAGCAGTTACTCGCGGGGGGGACAGCCCCAGCATTTT.

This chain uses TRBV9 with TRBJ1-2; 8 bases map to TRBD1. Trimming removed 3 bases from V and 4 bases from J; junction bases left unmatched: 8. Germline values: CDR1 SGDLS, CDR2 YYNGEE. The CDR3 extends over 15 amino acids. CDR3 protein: CASSADRADLYGYTF. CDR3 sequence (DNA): TGTGCCAGCAGCGCGGACAGGGCGGACCTCTATGGCTACACCTTC. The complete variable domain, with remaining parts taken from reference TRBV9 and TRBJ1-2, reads DSGVTQTPKHLITATGQRVTLRCSPRSGDLSVYWYQQSLDQGLQFLIQYYNGEERAKGNILERFSAQQFPDLHSELNLSSLELGDSALYFCASSADRADLYGYTFGSGTRLTVV.